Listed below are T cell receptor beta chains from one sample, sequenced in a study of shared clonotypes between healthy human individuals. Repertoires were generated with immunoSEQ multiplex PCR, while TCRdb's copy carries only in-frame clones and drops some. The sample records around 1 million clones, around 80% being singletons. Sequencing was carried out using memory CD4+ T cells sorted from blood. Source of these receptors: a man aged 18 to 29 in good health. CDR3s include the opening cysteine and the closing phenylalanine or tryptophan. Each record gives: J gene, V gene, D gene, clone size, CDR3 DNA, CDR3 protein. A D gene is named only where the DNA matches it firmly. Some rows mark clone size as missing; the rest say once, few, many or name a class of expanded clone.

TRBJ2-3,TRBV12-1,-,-,TGTGCCAGCAGCTTAGGACTAGCGGGAGTCGATAGCACAGATACGCAGTATTTT,CASSLGLAGVDSTDTQYF
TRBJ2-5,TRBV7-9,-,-,TGTGCCAGCAGCAAAAATACAGGGCCACAAGAGACCCAGTACTTC,CASSKNTGPQETQYF
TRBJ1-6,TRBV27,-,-,TGTGCCAGCAGTTTGGGGCGGGAGCTTCCCCTCCACTTT,CASSLGRELPLHF
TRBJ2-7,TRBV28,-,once,TGTGCCAGCTTAGCCCCGGGACAAACCTACGAGCAGTACTTC,CASLAPGQTYEQYF
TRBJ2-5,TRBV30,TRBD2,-,TGTGCCTGGAGTGTACTTGCGGGGGGCGGGCAAGAGACCCAGTACTTC,CAWSVLAGGGQETQYF
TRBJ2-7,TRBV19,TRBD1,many,TGTGCCAGTAGCCGGACAGGGTCCGGCTCCTACGAGCAGTACTTC,CASSRTGSGSYEQYF
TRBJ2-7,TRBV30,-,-,TGTGCCTGGAGTTCCTTCTACGAGCAGTACTTC,CAWSSFYEQYF
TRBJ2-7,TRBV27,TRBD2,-,TGTGCCAGCAGCTTACGAGCGGGAGGGACCTACGAGCAGTACTTC,CASSLRAGGTYEQYF
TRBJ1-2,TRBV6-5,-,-,TGTGCCAGCAGTTACAGGGGCGCTGGCTATGGCTACACCTTC,CASSYRGAGYGYTF
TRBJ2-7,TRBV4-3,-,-,TGCGCCAGCAGCCAAGAGAATAGCCGGGCCTACGAGCAGTACTTC,CASSQENSRAYEQYF
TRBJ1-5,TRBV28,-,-,TGTGCCAGCAGTTTAAGGCCCCCCCCTGCCCAGCATTTT,CASSLRPPPAQHF
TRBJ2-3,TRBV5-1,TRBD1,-,TGCGCCAGCAGCTTTACCGGGACAGGGACAGATACGCAGTATTTT,CASSFTGTGTDTQYF
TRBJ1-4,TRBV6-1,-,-,TGTGCCAGCAGTGTAACTGGAGGGACTAATGAAAAACTGTTTTTT,CASSVTGGTNEKLFF
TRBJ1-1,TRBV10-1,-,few,TGCGCCAGCAGTGAGTCCTCAGGAGCAATTTCTTTCTTT,CASSESSGAISFF
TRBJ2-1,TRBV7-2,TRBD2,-,TGTGCCAGCAGCTTAGCCCCCCACGGCGGGGGGAACAATGAGCAGTTCTTC,CASSLAPHGGGNNEQFF
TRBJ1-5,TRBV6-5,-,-,TGTGCCAGCAGTTACTCGGGGCTCAATCAGCCCCAGCATTTT,CASSYSGLNQPQHF
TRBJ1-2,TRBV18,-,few,TGTGCCAGCTCACTCGACCGAAACTATGGCTACACCTTC,CASSLDRNYGYTF
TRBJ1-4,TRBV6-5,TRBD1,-,TGTGCCAGCAGTTACAGTGCAGGGGGAGGTGAAAAACTGTTTTTT,CASSYSAGGGEKLFF
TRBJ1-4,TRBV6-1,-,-,TGTGCCAGCAGTGAAGCGCAGGGGATGACTAATGAAAAACTGTTTTTT,CASSEAQGMTNEKLFF
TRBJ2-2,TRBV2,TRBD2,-,TGTGCCAGCAGAGATAGCGGGGGCACCGGGGAGCTGTTTTTT,CASRDSGGTGELFF
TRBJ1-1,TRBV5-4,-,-,TGTGCCAGCAGCCCCCGGGAGACTGAAGCTTTCTTT,CASSPRETEAFF
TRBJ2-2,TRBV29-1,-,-,TGCAGCGTCTCCGGGTTTGCCGGGGAGCTGTTTTTT,CSVSGFAGELFF
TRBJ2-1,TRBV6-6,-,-,TGTGCCAGCAGTTGGGCGGGTAGCTCCTACAATGAGCAGTTCTTC,CASSWAGSSYNEQFF
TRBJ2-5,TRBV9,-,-,TGTGCCAGCAGCCCCCGGGGCAGGGCCGCCGAGACCCAGTACTTC,CASSPRGRAAETQYF
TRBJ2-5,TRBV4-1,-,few,TGCGCCAGCAGCCAAGGATTCAGGGTGGGAGAGACCCAGTACTTC,CASSQGFRVGETQYF
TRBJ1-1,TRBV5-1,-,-,TGCGCCAGCAGCCCCCAGGGGAAAGGGGGGAACACTGAAGCTTTCTTT,CASSPQGKGGNTEAFF
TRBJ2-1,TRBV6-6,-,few,TGTGCCAGCAGTTACCGGCTAAATAACAATGAGCAGTTCTTC,CASSYRLNNNEQFF
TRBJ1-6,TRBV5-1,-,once,TGCGCCAGCAGCCGGGAATTTAATTCACCCCTCCACTTT,CASSREFNSPLHF
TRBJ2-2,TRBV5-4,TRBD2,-,TGTGCCAGCAGCACCGGACTAGCGGGGTGGGGCGGGGAGCTGTTTTTT,CASSTGLAGWGGELFF
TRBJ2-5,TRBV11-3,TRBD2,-,TGTGCCAGCGCACTAGCGGGCAAAGGAGAGACCCAGTACTTC,CASALAGKGETQYF
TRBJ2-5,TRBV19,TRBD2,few,TGTGCCAGTATCCCTAGCGGGGCGTACCAAGAGACCCAGTACTTC,CASIPSGAYQETQYF
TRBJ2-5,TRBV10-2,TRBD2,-,TGCGCCAGCCGATCCGGGACTAGTGAGGAGACCCAGTACTTC,CASRSGTSEETQYF
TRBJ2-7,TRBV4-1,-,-,TGCGCCAGCAGCCAAGATCAAGGGAGGTACGAGCAGTACTTC,CASSQDQGRYEQYF
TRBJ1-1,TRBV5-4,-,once,TGTGCCAGCAGCTTGTCAGGCCCGAACACTGAAGCTTTCTTT,CASSLSGPNTEAFF
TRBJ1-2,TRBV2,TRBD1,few,TGTGCCAGCAGTGAGGGACAGGGGAGGGCTGGCTACACCTTC,CASSEGQGRAGYTF
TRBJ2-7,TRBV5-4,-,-,TGTGCCAGCAGCCGGGACGGGACCTACGAGCAGTACTTC,CASSRDGTYEQYF
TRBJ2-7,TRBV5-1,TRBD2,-,TGCGCCAGCAGCTTGGTGGGGGCTAGCGGGAGTCAGGGCTACGAGCAGTACTTC,CASSLVGASGSQGYEQYF
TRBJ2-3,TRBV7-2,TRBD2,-,TGTGCCAGCAGCTTAACTAGCGGGGGACCTAGCACAGATACGCAGTATTTT,CASSLTSGGPSTDTQYF
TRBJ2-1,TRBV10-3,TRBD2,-,TGTGCCATCAGTGCTAGCGGGGGGGCCATCAATTCCAATGAGCAGTTCTTC,CAISASGGAINSNEQFF
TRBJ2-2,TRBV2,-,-,TGTGCCAGCATCCCTATTAAGGACACCGGGGAGCTGTTTTTT,CASIPIKDTGELFF
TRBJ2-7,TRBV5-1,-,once,TGCGCCAGCAGCTCGGGGGTTTTCAGTGAGCAGTACTTC,CASSSGVFSEQYF
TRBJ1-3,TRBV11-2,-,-,TGTGCCAGCAGCTTAGGACTGAGCTCTGGAAACACCATATATTTT,CASSLGLSSGNTIYF
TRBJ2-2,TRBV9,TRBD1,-,TGTGCCAGCAATCGGGACAGGGGGACCGGGGAGCTGTTTTTT,CASNRDRGTGELFF
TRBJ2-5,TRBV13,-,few,TGTGCCAGCACCCCCGGGGACCGCAGAGGAGAGACCCAGTACTTC,CASTPGDRRGETQYF
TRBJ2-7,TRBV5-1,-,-,TGCGCCAGCAGCCCGTACGACTCTGTGTACGAGCAGTACTTC,CASSPYDSVYEQYF
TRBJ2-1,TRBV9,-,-,TGTGCCAGCAGCGTAGGATTGGACCACTCCTACAATGAGCAGTTCTTC,CASSVGLDHSYNEQFF
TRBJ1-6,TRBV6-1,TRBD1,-,TGTGCCAGCAGTGACAGGGGGCACTCACCCCTCCACTTT,CASSDRGHSPLHF
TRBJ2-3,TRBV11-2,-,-,TGTGCCAGCAGCTCCACCAGCGGCCAAAGCACAGATACGCAGTATTTT,CASSSTSGQSTDTQYF
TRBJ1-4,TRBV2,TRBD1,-,TGTGCCAGCTATTCCTCCCGGGACAGTGAAAAACTGTTTTTT,CASYSSRDSEKLFF
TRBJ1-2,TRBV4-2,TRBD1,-,TGTGCCAGCAGCCAAGATCAGACAGGGTCTAACTATGGCTACACCTTC,CASSQDQTGSNYGYTF